The sequence of this T cell receptor (beta chain) was determined in a study of blood T cell repertoires in COVID-19 (dated by TCRdb to the early 2020s). Regarding the research as a whole: The collaborator samples originated in the United States, Italy and Spain and spanned the acute and convalescent phases of COVID-19. The material from the prospective study consisted of cDNA or gDNA derived from T cells, B-cell-depleted T cells, or PBMCs. The samples were drawn from the first 160 participants of the ongoing ImmuneRACE study and from over a thousand subjects provided by 6 global collaborators. Deeply sampled blood TCRbeta repertoires from subjects exposed to, actively infected with, or recovered from COVID-19 were included in the dataset. Nearly every sample came with metadata listing a de-identified subject ID, COVID-19 status, age in years and sex. HLA class I and class II types, where available, came from metadata supplied by the sample provider rather than from assay-based typing. The repertoires were released in a freely available public database meant as a resource for research on the immune response to SARS-CoV-2. Study-wide conclusions, independent of this receptor: The quantity of clinical and demographic metadata differed by source and by participant and was supplied without curation.

For CDR1 and CDR2, the germline V gene lists MNHEY and SVGAGI. V lost 7 bases and J lost 3 bases, and the count of bases not matched to a germline gene is 1. The CDR3 has 13 amino acids, counting the end cysteine and phenylalanine. Just CDR3 DNA is preserved here, 39 bases in frame from base 1. Points on this clone: The clone's antigen remains unknown. No base quality values were provided; no much bigger clone lies one nucleotide off.

Another Seattle source contributed samples from volunteer blood donors who had recovered from COVID-19. Collaborating institutions collected whole blood in K2EDTA tubes following their own protocols. Collaborator samples were shipped for TCRbeta analysis as frozen whole blood, isolated PBMCs, or DNA extracted from either sample type. The immunoSEQ Assay, a bias-controlled multiplex PCR, was used to amplify TCRbeta CDR3 regions from genomic DNA. The authors' analysis ran thus. The number of nucleated cells in each sample was estimated from the amplification of reference gene primers within the assay. To quantify the absolute abundance of each unique TCRbeta CDR3 rearrangement, sequence reads were collapsed and filtered. Productive Simpson clonality was computed per sample as the square root of Simpson's diversity index over productive rearrangements. Held by TCRdb, this immuneACCESS table contains in-frame sequences only and omits some clones. Under half of the omission traces to an unresolved V gene where checked; the cause of the rest is unknown. V, J and clone size are those of that table, while D and trimming were read from the DNA. The sample records approximately 170,000 clones, around 83% of which are singletons. The ten largest clones capture roughly 19% of the sample.

The sequence was obtained from a woman aged 65 to 85 who had recovered from COVID-19. Material for sequencing was peripheral blood. The sequence joins TRBV6-5 to TRBJ1-4; TRBD1 matches 8 bases in the middle. The DNA sequence is as follows: TGTGCCAGCAAACAGGGGGCTAATGAAAAACTGTTTTTT. This codes for CASKQGANEKLFF.